The 16 T cell receptor beta chains in this list originate from one sample, sequenced in a study of early T cells in non-severe SARS-CoV-2 infection. Via MiXCR, TCRdb re-called the 5' RACE reads, giving one row per CDR3 protein. The sample consists of 60,000 to 65,000 distinct CDR3 sequences, about 10% of them appearing once. The input for sequencing was whole blood, taken at baseline. The receptors shown here come from an adult who was a healthcare worker with PCR-confirmed SARS-CoV-2 infection or an uninfected control (not recorded which).

The chain links TRBV6-6 to TRBJ1-2; no clear D gene. The CDR3 runs to 13 residues. The germline V gene encodes CDR1 MNHNY and CDR2 SVGAGI (reference sequence). Between the trimmed V and J ends, which lost 2 bases and 6 bases, there was a span of 10 bases. CDR3 in DNA: TGTGCCAGCAGTTACGGTGGCCTCGATGGCTACACCTTC. Protein product: CASSYGGLDGYTF.

This clonotype was detected only a few times. The gene calls are TRBV7-2 and TRBJ2-1; TRBD1 is a possible D gene (5 bases). CDR1 and CDR2 from the germline V gene are SGHTA and FQGNSA. The CDR3 sequence is 13 residues long. The ends were cut back, 5 bases at V and 4 bases at J, with 9 bases in the middle. Here the CDR3 reads CASSRRVYNEQFF. In DNA, the CDR3 is TGTGCCAGCAGCCGCAGGGTATACAATGAGCAGTTCTTC. The variable domain in full, with the rest retrieved from reference TRBV7-2 and TRBJ2-1, is GAGVSQSPSNKVTEKGKDVELRCDPISGHTALYWYRQSLGQGLEFLIYFQGNSAPDKSGLPSDRFSAERTGGSVSTLTIQRTQQEDSAVYLCASSRRVYNEQFFGPGTRLTVL.

The rearrangement joins TRBV19 to TRBJ1-4; unclear D gene. The V gene lost 3 bases and the J gene lost 2 bases, with 7 bases spanning the gap. Per the germline V gene, CDR1 is LNHDA and CDR2 is SQIVND (reference sequence). The CDR3 is 14 amino acids. CDR3 region: CASSMGRTNEKLFF. CDR3 coding DNA: TGTGCCAGTAGTATGGGAAGGACTAATGAAAAACTGTTTTTT.

This clonotype has a handful of counts. The chain couples TRBV7-3 to TRBJ2-7, with 7 bases aligning to TRBD1. The V segment lost 1 base and the J segment 12 bases; nucleotides outside the gene matches: 9. Germline CDR1 is SGHTA and CDR2 is FQGTGA. The CDR3 consists of 13 residues. In nucleotides, the CDR3 is TGTGCCAGCAGCTTAAGTGAGGGGGCTTTGAGGTACTTC. It yields the protein CASSLSEGALRYF.

V and J are TRBV7-2 and TRBJ2-1; 9 nucleotides line up with TRBD2. The junction had 10 bases not matched to a gene; V was cut back by 5 bases and J by 5 bases. The CDR3 is made up of 16 amino acids. Germline values: CDR1 SGHTA, CDR2 FQGNSA. The chain's CDR3 is CASSPGTSFRNNEQFF. CDR3 bases: TGTGCCAGCAGCCCCGGGACTAGCTTTCGTAACAATGAGCAGTTCTTC.

The genes are TRBV5-1 and TRBJ1-1, with D maybe TRBD1 (5 bases). The germline gives CDR1 SGHRS, CDR2 YFSETQ. V lost 5 bases to trimming and J lost 1 base, with 9 bases between them. The length of the CDR3 is 13 residues. As DNA, the CDR3 is TGCGCCAGCAGAGGGGTGACGAACACTGAAGCTTTCTTT. Its protein product is CASRGVTNTEAFF.

This rearrangement joins TRBV5-6 to TRBJ2-2, with 11 bases aligning to TRBD1. Trimming at V came to 4 bases and at J to 6 bases, leaving 8 bases not matched to a gene. Germline V gives CDR1 SGHDT, CDR2 YYEEEE. The CDR3 is 16 amino acids. CDR3 in DNA: TGTGCCAGCAGCGGAACCCCGGGACAGGGGGCCGGGGAGCTGTTTTTT. Translation gives CASSGTPGQGAGELFF.

This clonotype was observed at least ten times. This chain uses TRBV14 with TRBJ2-3; 7 bases map to TRBD2. The germline gives CDR1 SGHDN, CDR2 FVKESK. The CDR3 has 17 residues. V shed 4 bases, J shed 4 bases, and the junction held 14 bases outside the gene matches. The CDR3 DNA sequence: TGTGCCAGCAGCCCCCGGGTGAGGGGAGGGCCCGCAGATACGCAGTATTTT. Protein: CASSPRVRGGPADTQYF.

This clonotype has just a few counts. The rearrangement uses TRBV27 and TRBJ2-1; D gene ambiguous. CDR1 is MNHEY, CDR2 SMNVEV, per germline (reference sequence). Trimming shortened V by 5 bases and J by 2 bases, and 19 bases separated the two germline ends. CDR3 length: 17 amino acids. The CDR3 region is CASSPPYHLTAYNEQFF. CDR3 nucleotide sequence: TGTGCCAGCAGTCCCCCTTACCACCTGACGGCCTACAATGAGCAGTTCTTC.

This clonotype was detected a few times. The chain joins TRBV20-1 to TRBJ2-7; a weak D match, TRBD2 (6 bases). CDR3 length: 14 residues. Per the germline V gene, CDR1 is DFQATT and CDR2 is SNEGSKA (reference sequence). The CDR3 region has the DNA TGCAGGACCCAGGGCGGAGGGGCCTCCTACGAGCAGTACTTC. Protein: CRTQGGGASYEQYF.

This clonotype was counted many times. The chain is built from TRBV3-1 and TRBJ1-2, with D unresolved. V gave up 0 bases and J gave up 8 bases, with 13 bases separating them. The CDR3 spans 14 residues. Germline CDR1 reads LGHDT; CDR2 reads YNNKEL (reference sequence). The CDR3 is CASSQEYLRRGYTF. In DNA, the CDR3 is TGTGCCAGCAGCCAAGAATACCTACGAAGAGGCTACACCTTC.

The genes are TRBV12-3 or TRBV12-4 and TRBJ2-3; perhaps TRBD2 as D (6 bases). Trimming pared 8 bases from V and 5 bases from J, leaving 11 bases between. The CDR3 has 12 residues. CDR3 coding DNA: TGTGCCAGCGGACCGACTAGAGATACGCAGTATTTT. Translating gives CASGPTRDTQYF.

This clonotype was recorded many times. The rearrangement uses TRBV20-1 and TRBJ2-1, with D perhaps given as TRBD1 or TRBD2 (5 bases each). Germline lookup yields CDR1 DFQATT and CDR2 SNEGSKA (reference sequence). Trimming took 3 bases from V and 5 from J, leaving 20 bases between them. The CDR3 has 16 amino acids. The CDR3 bases are TGCAGTGCTAGGACGGGACGACCCCCCCAAAACAATGAGCAGTTCTTC. Amino acid sequence: CSARTGRPPQNNEQFF.

This clonotype has a count of ten or more. CDR3 residues: CSAKGLVMNEQFF. CDR3 nucleotide sequence: TGCAGTGCTAAAGGACTAGTAATGAATGAGCAGTTCTTC. V and J are TRBV20-1 and TRBJ2-1; TRBD2 matches at 7 bases. Losses at the gene ends were 4 bases for V and 7 bases for J; bases not matched to a gene: 7. This CDR3 contains 13 residues. Germline V gene lookup returns CDR1 DFQATT and CDR2 SNEGSKA (reference sequence).

This clonotype was observed a handful of times. The genes are TRBV12-3 or TRBV12-4 and TRBJ2-1; no clear D gene. This CDR3 has 14 amino acids. V lost 2 bases, J lost 2 bases, and 7 bases lay in between. The CDR3, as DNA: TGTGCCAGCAGTTTAAGGGTCCCCTACAATGAGCAGTTCTTC. Its translation: CASSLRVPYNEQFF.

V usage is TRBV20-1 and J usage is TRBJ2-3; TRBD2 aligns across 14 bases. This CDR3 region has 15 residues. Looked up from germline, CDR1 is DFQATT and CDR2 is SNEGSKA (reference sequence). Trimming at V came to 5 bases and at J to 5 bases, leaving 6 bases not matched to a gene. CDR3 loop: CSALTSGRAGDTQYF. The CDR3 nucleotides are TGCAGTGCTTTGACTAGCGGGAGGGCAGGAGATACGCAGTATTTT.